Listed below are T cell receptor beta chains from one sample, sequenced in a study of blood T cell repertoires in COVID-19. Clones were read by immunoSEQ multiplex PCR, and TCRdb kept only the in-frame ones, dropping some. Of approximately 110,000 clones listed, approximately 80% are singletons. The material sequenced was peripheral blood. The receptors derive from a woman in her 70s with acute or convalescent COVID-19. The CDR3 runs from the conserved cysteine through the conserved F or W. Fields, in order: V gene, clone size, D gene, J gene, CDR3 DNA, CDR3 protein. D genes are given only for firm matches. Where a row states a size, it is once, few, many or the class of an expanded clone; other rows omit it.

TRBV30	NA	NA	TRBJ2-5	TGTGCCTGGAGAAAAGGGGGTACGGAGACCCAGTACTTC	CAWRKGGTETQYF
TRBV6-5	NA	NA	TRBJ1-2	TGTGCCAGCACGCCCGCGGTCGGGGGGTATGGCTACACCTTC	CASTPAVGGYGYTF
TRBV6-5	NA	TRBD1	TRBJ1-5	TGTGCCAGCAGCTCCGGGACAGGGGCAAGTCAGCCCCAGCATTTT	CASSSGTGASQPQHF
TRBV6-5	NA	TRBD1	TRBJ1-3	TGTGCCGTACACCGGACAGGGGTTGTTGTCACCATATATTTT	CAVHRTGVVVTIYF
TRBV4-2	NA	TRBD2	TRBJ2-2	TGTGCCAGCAGCCAACCCGGACTAGCGGGGACGTCGAACACCGGGGAGCTGTTTTTT	CASSQPGLAGTSNTGELFF
TRBV5-1	few	NA	TRBJ2-6	TGCGCCAGCAGCTTTGGGACTGCTGGGGCCAACGTCCTGACTTTC	CASSFGTAGANVLTF
TRBV6-6	NA	TRBD1	TRBJ1-1	TGTGCCAGCAGTCCTCGTACCCCACAGGGGAGGAGGAACACTGAAGCTTTCTTT	CASSPRTPQGRRNTEAFF
TRBV4-2	NA	NA	TRBJ2-7	TGTGCCAGCAGCCAAGGGGGCCCCTACGAGCAGTACTTC	CASSQGGPYEQYF
TRBV30	few	NA	TRBJ1-2	TGTGCCTGGAGTTCGACAGGCATCAATGGCTACACCTTC	CAWSSTGINGYTF
TRBV6-6	NA	TRBD1	TRBJ1-2	TGTGCCAGCAGGACAGGGGGAAACTATGGCTACACCTTC	CASRTGGNYGYTF
TRBV5-4	NA	TRBD1	TRBJ1-2	TGTGCCAGCAGCTTGGTAGGCAGGGGGCTTAGCTATGGCTACACCTTC	CASSLVGRGLSYGYTF
TRBV6-1	few	TRBD1	TRBJ2-2	TGTGCCAGCAGTGAAGTAGGGACAGCATACACCGGGGAGCTGTTTTTT	CASSEVGTAYTGELFF
TRBV3-1/TRBV3-2	once	TRBD1	TRBJ1-1	TGTGCCAGCAGCCAAGATACGAAGGGACAGCATGAAGCTTTCTTT	CASSQDTKGQHEAFF
TRBV19	NA	NA	TRBJ2-2	TGTGCCAGTAGTTCCCGGAGGGGGGGCAGGGCCGGGGAGCTGTTTTTT	CASSSRRGGRAGELFF
TRBV4-1	NA	NA	TRBJ2-1	TGCGCCAGCAGCCAACTGGAGGTGGGGAACAATGAGCAGTTCTTC	CASSQLEVGNNEQFF
TRBV19	NA	TRBD1	TRBJ1-1	TGTGCCAGTACCCAACGGGACAGGGTGCACACTGAAGCTTTCTTT	CASTQRDRVHTEAFF
TRBV18	NA	NA	TRBJ1-2	TGTGCCAGCTCACCACCGGCCGCGGCAATATTCAACGGCTACACCTTC	CASSPPAAAIFNGYTF
TRBV6-5	NA	TRBD2	TRBJ2-5	TGTGCCAGCAGATTTAGCGGGGGAGAGACCCAGTACTTC	CASRFSGGETQYF
TRBV6-2/TRBV6-3	NA	TRBD2	TRBJ2-3	TGTGCCAGCAGTTACGATGGAAGGACTAGCGGGAAGCGAGATACGCAGTATTTT	CASSYDGRTSGKRDTQYF
TRBV6-5	NA	NA	TRBJ2-7	TGTGCCAGCAGGCCTCGACAGGGTGGGAGGGAGCAGTACTTC	CASRPRQGGREQYF
TRBV5-1	NA	NA	TRBJ1-1	TGCGCCAGCAGCTTAAGCGGGGAGTGGACGAACACTGAAGCTTTCTTT	CASSLSGEWTNTEAFF
TRBV5-4	NA	NA	TRBJ2-7	TGTGCCAGCAGCTTACCCACAGGGCAAGGCTACGAGCAGTACTTC	CASSLPTGQGYEQYF
TRBV7-9	few	NA	TRBJ2-3	TGTGCCAGCAGCTTAGCGGGGGCTAGCACAGATACGCAGTATTTT	CASSLAGASTDTQYF
TRBV7-6	NA	TRBD2	TRBJ2-5	TGTGCCAGCAGCTTAGGTTCGGGACTAGCGGTACAAGAGACCCAGTACTTC	CASSLGSGLAVQETQYF
TRBV6-5	NA	TRBD2	TRBJ2-1	TGTGCCAGCTCGGGACTAGCGGGAGGGTCTCAGTTCTTC	CASSGLAGGSQFF
TRBV27	few	NA	TRBJ1-6	TGTGCCAGCAGTTCAGACTATAATTCACCCCTCCACTTT	CASSSDYNSPLHF
TRBV2	NA	NA	TRBJ1-3	TGTGCCAGCAGGCCATACAGGGAAGGGGGTAAAAACACCATATATTTT	CASRPYREGGKNTIYF
TRBV30	NA	TRBD2	TRBJ2-5	TGTGCCTGGAGTGTGGGCGGGAGCCTTGAAGAGACCCAGTACTTC	CAWSVGGSLEETQYF
TRBV5-1	NA	NA	TRBJ1-1	TGCGCCAGCAGCTCACAGGGTACTGAAGCTTTCTTT	CASSSQGTEAFF
TRBV25-1	NA	NA	TRBJ2-7	TGTGCCAGCAGTGTTGGCCCCATTCCTTACGAGCAGTACTTC	CASSVGPIPYEQYF
TRBV30	NA	TRBD1	TRBJ2-5	TGTGCCTGGAGTGTACCGACAGGGGGCGGGGGAAAGTACTTC	CAWSVPTGGGGKYF
TRBV19	NA	TRBD1	TRBJ2-2	TGTGCCAGTAGGCGACAGGGGGACACCGGGGAGCTGTTTTTT	CASRRQGDTGELFF
TRBV28	NA	TRBD1	TRBJ1-6	TGTGCCAGCAACCCCCGGGACAGGTATAATTCACCCCTCCACTTT	CASNPRDRYNSPLHF
TRBV5-6	NA	NA	TRBJ1-2	TGTGCCAGCAGCTCTACAGGGTACGGCTACACCTTC	CASSSTGYGYTF
TRBV19	NA	NA	TRBJ1-5	TGTGCCAGTAGATCGGGAGGGGGAGATCAGCCCCAGCATTTT	CASRSGGGDQPQHF
TRBV5-4	NA	NA	TRBJ1-2	TGTGCCAGCAGCCTGCCCACGGTTGGCTACACCTTC	CASSLPTVGYTF
TRBV29-1	NA	NA	TRBJ2-5	TGCAGCGTTGGAGCAGAGACCCAGTACTTC	CSVGAETQYF
TRBV9	NA	NA	TRBJ2-7	TGTGCCAGCAACTCAGGACTGATTGGGGAGCAGTACTTC	CASNSGLIGEQYF
TRBV2	NA	NA	TRBJ1-2	TGTGCCAGCAGTTCCCAGCGGACAGATCTCTTGGGCTACACCTTC	CASSSQRTDLLGYTF
TRBV2	NA	TRBD2	TRBJ2-2	TGTGCCAGCAACCGGGACTATAACACCGGGGAGCTGTTTTTT	CASNRDYNTGELFF
TRBV28	NA	NA	TRBJ2-2	TGTGCCAGCAGTTACGCAGGGAACACCGGGGAGCTGTTTTTT	CASSYAGNTGELFF
TRBV6-1	NA	TRBD1	TRBJ1-3	TGTGCCAGCAGTGTGACCGGGACAGGGTCTGGAAACACCATATATTTT	CASSVTGTGSGNTIYF
TRBV3-1/TRBV3-2	NA	TRBD1	TRBJ1-4	TGTGCCAGCAGGCATAACCGGGACAGGGGTGCTGAAAAACTGTTTTTT	CASRHNRDRGAEKLFF
TRBV4-1	NA	NA	TRBJ1-3	TGCGCCAGCAGCCTTATCGGACAGGGAAACACCATATATTTT	CASSLIGQGNTIYF
TRBV5-1	NA	TRBD2	TRBJ2-2	TGCGCCAGCAGCCCCGCGCGGGGGGCGGACACCGGGGAGCTGTTTTTT	CASSPARGADTGELFF
TRBV3-1/TRBV3-2	once	TRBD1	TRBJ1-1	TGTGCCAGCAGCCTTCCAGGGGGCTCGTACACTGAAGCTTTCTTT	CASSLPGGSYTEAFF
TRBV2	NA	TRBD2	TRBJ2-7	TGTGCCAGCAGGCTCGGGACTAGCTCCTACGAGCAGTACTTC	CASRLGTSSYEQYF
TRBV6-5	NA	TRBD2	TRBJ2-3	TGTGCCAGCTGGGCTAGCGGGGGGTCAGATACGCAGTATTTT	CASWASGGSDTQYF